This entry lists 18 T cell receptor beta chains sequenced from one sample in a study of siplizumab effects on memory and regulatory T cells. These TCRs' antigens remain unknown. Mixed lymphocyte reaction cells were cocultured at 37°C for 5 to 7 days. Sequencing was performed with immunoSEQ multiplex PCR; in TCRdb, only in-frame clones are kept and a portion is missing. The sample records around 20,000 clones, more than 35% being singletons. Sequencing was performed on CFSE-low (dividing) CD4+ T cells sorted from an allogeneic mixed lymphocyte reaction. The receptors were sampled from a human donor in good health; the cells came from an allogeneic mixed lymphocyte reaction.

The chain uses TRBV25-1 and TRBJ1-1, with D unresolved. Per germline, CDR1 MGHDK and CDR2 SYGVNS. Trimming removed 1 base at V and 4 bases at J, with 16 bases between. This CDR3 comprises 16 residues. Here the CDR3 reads CASSESRAWTSTEAFF. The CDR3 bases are TGTGCCAGCAGTGAATCTAGGGCCTGGACCAGCACTGAAGCTTTCTTT.

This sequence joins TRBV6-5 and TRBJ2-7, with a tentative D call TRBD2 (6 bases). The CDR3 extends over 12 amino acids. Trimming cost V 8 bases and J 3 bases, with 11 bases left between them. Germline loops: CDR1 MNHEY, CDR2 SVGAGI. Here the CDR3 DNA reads TGTGCCAGCGGGACTCCGAACTACGAGCAGTACTTC. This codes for CASGTPNYEQYF.

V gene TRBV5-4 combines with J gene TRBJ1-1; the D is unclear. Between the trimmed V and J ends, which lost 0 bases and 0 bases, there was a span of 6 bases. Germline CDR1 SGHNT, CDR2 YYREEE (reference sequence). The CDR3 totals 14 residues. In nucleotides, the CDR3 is TGTGCCAGCAGCTTGGAACTTATGAACACTGAAGCTTTCTTT. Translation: CASSLELMNTEAFF. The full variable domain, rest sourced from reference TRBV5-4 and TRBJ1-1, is ETGVTQSPTHLIKTRGQQVTLRCSSQSGHNTVSWYQQALGQGPQFIFQYYREEENGRGNFPPRFSGLQFPNYSSELNVNALELDDSALYLCASSLELMNTEAFFGQGTRLTVV.

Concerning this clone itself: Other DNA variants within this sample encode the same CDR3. The CDR3 reads CASSPTTDTQYF. The CDR3, as DNA: TGTGCCAGCTCACCCACCACAGATACGCAGTATTTT. The chain is built from TRBV18 and TRBJ2-3; D uncertain. Germline loops: CDR1 KGHSH, CDR2 LQKENI. Between the trimmed V and J ends, which lost 3 bases and 2 bases, there was a span of 3 bases. This CDR3 has 12 residues.

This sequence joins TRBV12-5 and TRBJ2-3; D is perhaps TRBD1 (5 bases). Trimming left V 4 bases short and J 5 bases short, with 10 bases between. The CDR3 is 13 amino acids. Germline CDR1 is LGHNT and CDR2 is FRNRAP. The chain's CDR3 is CASGSREGDTQYF. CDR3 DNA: TGTGCTAGTGGTTCCAGGGAAGGAGATACGCAGTATTTT.

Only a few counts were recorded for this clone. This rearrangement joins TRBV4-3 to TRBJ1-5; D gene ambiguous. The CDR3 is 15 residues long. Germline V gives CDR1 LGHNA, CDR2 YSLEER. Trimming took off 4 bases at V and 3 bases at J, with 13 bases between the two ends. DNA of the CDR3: TGCGCCAGCAGCCGGGCCGCGGGTTACAATCAGCCCCAGCATTTT. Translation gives CASSRAAGYNQPQHF.

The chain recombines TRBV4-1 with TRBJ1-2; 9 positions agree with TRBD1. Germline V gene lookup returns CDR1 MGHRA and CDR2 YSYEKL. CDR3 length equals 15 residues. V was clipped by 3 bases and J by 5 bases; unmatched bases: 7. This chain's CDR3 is CASSHAGTGQYGYTF. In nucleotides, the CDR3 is TGCGCCAGCAGCCACGCCGGGACAGGGCAATATGGCTACACCTTC.

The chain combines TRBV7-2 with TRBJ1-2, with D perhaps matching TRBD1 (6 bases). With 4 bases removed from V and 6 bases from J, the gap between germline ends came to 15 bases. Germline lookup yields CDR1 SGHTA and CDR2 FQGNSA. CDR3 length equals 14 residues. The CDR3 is CASSSKISGDGYTF. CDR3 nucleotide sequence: TGTGCCAGCAGCTCGAAGATCTCAGGGGATGGCTACACCTTC. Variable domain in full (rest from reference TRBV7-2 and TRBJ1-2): GAGVSQSPSNKVTEKGKDVELRCDPISGHTALYWYRQSLGQGLEFLIYFQGNSAPDKSGLPSDRFSAERTGGSVSTLTIQRTQQEDSAVYLCASSSKISGDGYTFGSGTRLTVV.

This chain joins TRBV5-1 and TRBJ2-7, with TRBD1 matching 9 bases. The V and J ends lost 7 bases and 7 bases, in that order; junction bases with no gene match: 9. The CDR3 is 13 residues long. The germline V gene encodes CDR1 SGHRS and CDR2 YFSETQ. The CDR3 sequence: CASHATGGFEQYF. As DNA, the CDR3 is TGCGCCAGCCACGCGACAGGGGGTTTTGAGCAGTACTTC.

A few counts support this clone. The CDR3 DNA sequence: TGTGCCAGCAGTTACGGACAGTCCCAAGAGACCCAGTACTTC. Encoded protein: CASSYGQSQETQYF. This chain connects TRBV6-6 to TRBJ2-5; D is perhaps TRBD1 (6 bases). V lost 2 bases, J lost 1 base, and 8 bases lay in between. The CDR3 extends over 14 amino acids. CDR1 and CDR2 from the germline V gene are MNHNY and SVGAGI (reference sequence).

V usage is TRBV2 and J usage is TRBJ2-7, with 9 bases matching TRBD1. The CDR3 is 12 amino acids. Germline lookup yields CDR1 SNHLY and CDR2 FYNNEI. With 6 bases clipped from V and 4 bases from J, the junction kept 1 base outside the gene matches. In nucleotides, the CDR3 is TGTGCCAGCAGGGGACAGGGTTACGAGCAGTACTTC. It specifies CASRGQGYEQYF.

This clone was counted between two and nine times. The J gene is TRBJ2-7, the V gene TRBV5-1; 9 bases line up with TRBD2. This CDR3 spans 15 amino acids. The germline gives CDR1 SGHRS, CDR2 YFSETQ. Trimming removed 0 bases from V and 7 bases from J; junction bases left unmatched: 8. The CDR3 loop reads CASSLGTSEIGEQYF. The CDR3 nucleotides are TGCGCCAGCAGCTTGGGGACTAGCGAGATTGGGGAGCAGTACTTC.

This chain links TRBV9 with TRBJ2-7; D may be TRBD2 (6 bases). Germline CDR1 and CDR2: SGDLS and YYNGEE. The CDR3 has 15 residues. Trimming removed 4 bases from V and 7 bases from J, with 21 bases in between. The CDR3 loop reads CASSPGVEGYLEQYF. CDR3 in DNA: TGTGCCAGCAGCCCCGGGGTGGAGGGCTACTTAGAGCAGTACTTC. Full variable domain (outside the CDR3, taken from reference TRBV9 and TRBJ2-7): DSGVTQTPKHLITATGQRVTLRCSPRSGDLSVYWYQQSLDQGLQFLIQYYNGEERAKGNILERFSAQQFPDLHSELNLSSLELGDSALYFCASSPGVEGYLEQYFGPGTRLTVT.

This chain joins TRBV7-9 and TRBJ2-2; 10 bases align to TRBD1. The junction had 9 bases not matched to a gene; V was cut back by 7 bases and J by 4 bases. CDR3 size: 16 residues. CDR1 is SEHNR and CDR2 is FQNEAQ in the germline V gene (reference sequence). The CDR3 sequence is CASIPGGTGATGELFF. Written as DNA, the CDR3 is TGTGCCAGCATCCCCGGGGGGACAGGGGCCACCGGGGAGCTGTTTTTT.

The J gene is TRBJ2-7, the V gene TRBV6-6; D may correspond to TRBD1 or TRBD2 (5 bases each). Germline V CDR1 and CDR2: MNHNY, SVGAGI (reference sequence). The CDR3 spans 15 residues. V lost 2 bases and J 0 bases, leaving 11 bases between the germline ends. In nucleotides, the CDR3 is TGTGCCAGCAGTTACGTGAGAGGGGTCTCCTACGAGCAGTACTTC. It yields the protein CASSYVRGVSYEQYF.

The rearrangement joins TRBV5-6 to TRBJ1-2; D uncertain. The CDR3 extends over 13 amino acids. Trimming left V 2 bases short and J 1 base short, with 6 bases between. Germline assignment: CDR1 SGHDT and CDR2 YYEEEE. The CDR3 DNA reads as TGTGCCAGCAGCTTTCAGAGTAACTATGGCTACACCTTC. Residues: CASSFQSNYGYTF.

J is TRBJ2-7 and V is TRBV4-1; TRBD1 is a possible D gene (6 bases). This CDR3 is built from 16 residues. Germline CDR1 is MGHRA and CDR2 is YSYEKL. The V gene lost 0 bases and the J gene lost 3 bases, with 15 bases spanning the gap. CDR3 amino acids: CASSQETGSFVYEQYF. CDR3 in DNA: TGCGCCAGCAGCCAAGAGACAGGCTCATTCGTCTACGAGCAGTACTTC.

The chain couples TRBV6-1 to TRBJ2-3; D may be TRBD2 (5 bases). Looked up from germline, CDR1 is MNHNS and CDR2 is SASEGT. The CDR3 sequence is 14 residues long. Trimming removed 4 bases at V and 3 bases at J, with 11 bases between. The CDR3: CASSALALTDTQYF. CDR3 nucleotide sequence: TGTGCCAGCAGTGCCCTAGCATTAACAGATACGCAGTATTTT.